This T cell receptor (beta chain) was sequenced in a study of radiotherapy plus CTLA-4 blockade in lung cancer. Study summary: Objective response rate was 18%; disease control rate, 25% to 35%. Notes on the study in general: In blood, after radiotherapy plus ipilimumab, tumor-derived TCR clones expanded.

Focal radiation with ipilimumab CTLA-4 blockade was given to patients with chemo-refractory metastatic non-small-cell lung cancer. Repertoires were generated with immunoSEQ multiplex PCR, while TCRdb's copy carries only in-frame clones and drops some. The repertoire consists of about 59,000 clones, with approximately 67% occurring once and the leading ten covering around 8%. This clone was seen more than once but under ten times. Antigen: not known. The sequences come from peripheral blood, collected from a patient treated with radiotherapy plus ipilimumab. The source of this sequence is a human donor with non-small cell lung cancer whose response to radiotherapy plus ipilimumab could not be evaluated.

In DNA, the CDR3 is TGTGCCAGCAGCTCAACGGACTATGGCTACACCTTC. It translates to CASSSTDYGYTF. The rearrangement uses TRBV6-1 and TRBJ1-2; D unclear. With 6 bases removed from V and 3 bases from J, the gap between germline ends came to 8 bases. Looked up from germline, CDR1 is MNHNS and CDR2 is SASEGT. The CDR3 length is 12 residues.